A selection of T cell receptor beta chains follows, all from one sample in a study of blood T cell repertoires in COVID-19. Clones were read by immunoSEQ multiplex PCR, and TCRdb kept only the in-frame ones, dropping some. The data show about 260,000 clones, approximately 91% seen once. Sequencing input: peripheral blood. These receptors were taken from a human donor in a cohort sampled during active COVID-19. The CDR3 runs from the conserved cysteine through the conserved F or W. The D gene is left open where the match is weak. The size of a clone is reported for some rows only, either as once, few or many, or as a class for expanded clones.

abundance,d_gene,j_gene,len,v_gene,CDR3aa,CDR3nt
few,-,TRBJ2-5,15,TRBV4-1,CASSILGMPEETQYF,TGCGCCAGCAGCATCCTCGGGATGCCTGAAGAGACCCAGTACTTC
-,-,TRBJ1-1,15,TRBV6-5,CASSYSYGVNTEAFF,TGTGCCAGCAGTTACTCGTACGGGGTGAACACTGAAGCTTTCTTT
-,-,TRBJ2-7,15,TRBV9,CASSVDPGETYEQYF,TGTGCCAGCAGCGTAGACCCAGGGGAGACCTACGAGCAGTACTTC
-,-,TRBJ1-2,11,TRBV29-1,CSGTDTYGYTF,TGCAGCGGGACGGACACCTATGGCTACACCTTC
-,-,TRBJ2-7,15,TRBV11-2,CASSLRQTFDYEQYF,TGTGCCAGCAGCCTCAGACAGACGTTTGACTACGAGCAGTACTTC
-,TRBD2,TRBJ2-7,15,TRBV28,CASTLSSGPSYEQYF,TGTGCCAGCACCCTTTCTAGCGGCCCCTCCTACGAGCAGTACTTC
-,-,TRBJ2-7,15,TRBV27,CASSLTRLTSYEQYF,TGTGCCAGCAGTTTGACTCGACTAACCTCCTACGAGCAGTACTTC
-,-,TRBJ2-5,15,TRBV5-1,CASSWSGHEQETQYF,TGCGCCAGCAGCTGGTCGGGACACGAACAAGAGACCCAGTACTTC
once,TRBD2,TRBJ2-5,16,TRBV7-9,CASSLGLAGLHETQYF,TGTGCCAGCAGCCTGGGACTAGCGGGACTTCACGAGACCCAGTACTTC
-,-,TRBJ2-7,18,TRBV6-1,CASSVQTPIGMSSYEQYF,TGTGCCAGCAGTGTACAAACCCCAATCGGGATGAGCTCCTACGAGCAGTACTTC
-,-,TRBJ2-3,14,TRBV6-5,CASSFARRTDTQYF,TGTGCCAGCAGTTTCGCGCGGCGCACAGATACGCAGTATTTT
-,-,TRBJ2-7,15,TRBV6-5,CASTVGQFLPYEQYF,TGTGCCAGCACCGTCGGACAGTTCCTCCCCTACGAGCAGTACTTC
-,TRBD1,TRBJ2-5,16,TRBV25-1,CASSEPGTGLRETQYF,TGTGCCAGCAGTGAACCGGGGACAGGGTTGCGGGAGACCCAGTACTTC
-,TRBD2,TRBJ2-7,14,TRBV7-8,CASSLGGRAVEQYF,TGTGCCAGCAGCCTTGGCGGGAGGGCCGTAGAGCAGTACTTC
-,-,TRBJ2-5,14,TRBV28,CASRTTGKQETQYF,TGTGCCAGCAGAACAACCGGGAAACAAGAGACCCAGTACTTC
-,-,TRBJ1-6,15,TRBV5-1,CASSLLTGYNSPLHF,TGCGCCAGCAGCTTGTTGACAGGCTATAATTCACCCCTCCACTTT
-,-,TRBJ2-7,15,TRBV5-6,CASSPQQVLAYEQYF,TGTGCCAGCAGCCCGCAACAGGTTCTTGCCTACGAGCAGTACTTC
-,-,TRBJ2-1,17,TRBV28,CASSFPSRGSSYNEQFF,TGTGCCAGCAGTTTCCCCAGCAGGGGAAGCTCCTACAATGAGCAGTTCTTC
-,TRBD1,TRBJ1-1,16,TRBV10-3,CAISETGTAYNTEAFF,TGTGCCATCAGTGAAACCGGGACAGCTTACAACACTGAAGCTTTCTTT
-,TRBD2,TRBJ2-7,17,TRBV5-1,CASSLVVSGRIRHEQYF,TGCGCCAGCAGCTTGGTAGTAAGCGGGAGGATTCGCCACGAGCAGTACTTC
-,-,TRBJ2-2,16,TRBV3-1/TRBV3-2,CASSHPARGTTGELFF,TGTGCCAGCAGCCACCCAGCTAGGGGGACCACCGGGGAGCTGTTTTTT
-,-,TRBJ1-2,15,TRBV20-1,CSASQGKGSQDGYTF,TGCAGTGCTAGTCAGGGTAAGGGATCCCAAGATGGCTACACCTTC
few,TRBD1,TRBJ1-1,11,TRBV27,CASSTGAEAFF,TGTGCCAGCAGCACAGGGGCTGAAGCTTTCTTT